The next 11 T cell receptor beta chains were all read from a single sample in a study of T cell responses to AZD1222 COVID-19 vaccine. Clones were sequenced by immunoSEQ multiplex PCR, and TCRdb holds only the in-frame ones, with some missing. The sample consists of more than 100,000 clones, 92% of them appearing once. The sample was peripheral blood, taken on day 0 of AZD1222 vaccination. The receptors were gathered from an adult in good health.

V usage is TRBV5-1 and J usage is TRBJ1-2; 11 bases agree with TRBD1. The CDR3 spans 15 residues. The germline V gene encodes CDR1 SGHRS and CDR2 YFSETQ. Unmatched junction bases numbered 7, after V lost 3 bases and J lost 6 bases. CDR3 protein: CASSSEDRGRDGYTF. The CDR3 DNA sequence: TGCGCCAGCAGCTCTGAGGACAGGGGGCGAGATGGCTACACCTTC.

V gene TRBV19 combines with J gene TRBJ2-2; 9 nucleotides match TRBD2. Germline-derived CDR1 and CDR2 are LNHDA and SQIVND (reference sequence). The length of the CDR3 is 14 residues. The V gene end was trimmed by 5 bases and the J gene end by 6 bases; junction bases not matched to a gene: 4. CDR3 in amino acids: CASSYGGGAGELFF. The DNA of the CDR3 is TGTGCCAGTAGTTATGGCGGGGGGGCCGGGGAGCTGTTTTTT.

The V and J genes are TRBV2 and TRBJ1-5; tentatively, D is TRBD1 (6 bases). Germline V gives CDR1 SNHLY, CDR2 FYNNEI. V dropped 9 bases and J dropped 2 bases, with 11 bases sitting between them. The CDR3 has 13 residues. CDR3 residues: CASNREGNQPQHF. CDR3 in DNA: TGTGCCAGTAACAGGGAAGGCAATCAGCCCCAGCATTTT.

The chain is built from TRBV20-1 and TRBJ1-1; D possibly corresponds to TRBD1 (6 bases). V was trimmed by 3 bases and J by 2 bases, leaving 16 bases between them. CDR1 is DFQATT and CDR2 is SNEGSKA in the germline V gene (reference sequence). The length of the CDR3 is 15 residues. The CDR3 loop reads CSASGPTGGNTEAFF. DNA for the CDR3: TGCAGTGCTAGTGGCCCCACGGGGGGCAACACTGAAGCTTTCTTT.

This sequence joins TRBV19 and TRBJ2-7; TRBD1 matches at 9 bases. V shed 7 bases and J 3 bases; nucleotides not matched to a gene: 4. Germline V gene data show CDR1 as LNHDA and CDR2 as SQIVND (reference sequence). This CDR3 has 13 residues. The CDR3 bases are TGTGCCAGTAAACCGGGACAGGGCTACGAGCAGTACTTC. Its translation is CASKPGQGYEQYF.

Concerning this clone: The junction and the germline gene differ at one end; a read error may be behind it. The chain carries TRBV7-7 and TRBJ2-5; D possibly corresponds to TRBD1 (6 bases). Germline assignment: CDR1 SSHAT and CDR2 FNYEAQ (reference sequence). The length of the CDR3 is 13 residues. This chain's CDR3 is CASSLGAAETQYF. The CDR3 region has the DNA TGTGCTAGCAGCTTGGGGGCCGCAGAGACCCAGTACTTC.

This chain uses TRBV18 with TRBJ2-4; no clear D gene. The CDR3 sequence is 17 residues long. From germline, CDR1 is KGHSH and CDR2 LQKENI. The V end lost 0 bases, the J end lost 0 bases, and 12 bases lay between the germline ends. CDR3 sequence reads: CASSPPEHLRAKNIQYF. As DNA, the CDR3 is TGTGCCAGCTCACCACCAGAACACCTGAGAGCCAAAAACATTCAGTACTTC.

The chain couples TRBV21-1 to TRBJ1-4. TRBV21-1 is designated a pseudogene. The CDR3 contains 14 residues. The CDR3 loop reads CASSKGETNEKLFF. CDR3 DNA: TGTGCCAGCAGCAAGGGGGAGACTAATGAAAAACTGTTTTTT.

This chain joins TRBV4-3 and TRBJ1-2, with TRBD1 identical over 8 bases. This CDR3 is built from 14 residues. The V segment lost 2 bases and the J segment 7 bases; nucleotides outside the gene matches: 6. Germline assignment: CDR1 LGHNA and CDR2 YSLEER. The DNA for the CDR3 is TGCGCCAGCAGCCAAACACAGGGGGAGTCTGGCTACACCTTC. Translating gives CASSQTQGESGYTF.

This chain links TRBV5-6 with TRBJ1-1; D unclear. Trimming pared 3 bases from V and 3 bases from J, leaving 12 bases between. This CDR3 has 14 amino acids. Germline V gene data show CDR1 as SGHDT and CDR2 as YYEEEE. The CDR3 DNA follows: TGTGCCAGCAGCTCCCAAATTGGGGACACTGAAGCTTTCTTT. Translated, it gives CASSSQIGDTEAFF.

V and J are TRBV6-2 or TRBV6-3 and TRBJ1-5; D call uncertain. With 4 bases removed from V and 6 bases from J, the gap between germline ends came to 4 bases. This CDR3 is 11 amino acids long. From germline, CDR1 is MNHEY and CDR2 SVGEGT. The CDR3 loop reads CASSSGQPQHF. Written as DNA, the CDR3 is TGTGCCAGCAGTTCGGGTCAGCCCCAGCATTTT.